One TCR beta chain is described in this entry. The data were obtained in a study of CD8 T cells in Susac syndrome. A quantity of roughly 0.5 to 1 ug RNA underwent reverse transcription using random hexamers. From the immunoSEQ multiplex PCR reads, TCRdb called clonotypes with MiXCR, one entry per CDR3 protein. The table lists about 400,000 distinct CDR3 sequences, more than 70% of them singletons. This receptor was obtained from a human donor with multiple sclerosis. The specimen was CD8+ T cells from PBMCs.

The CDR3 here is CASSAEWTSNNEQFF. CDR3 DNA sequence: TGTGCCAGCAGCGCCGAGTGGACGTCTAACAATGAGCAGTTCTTC. The rearrangement joins TRBV6-4 to TRBJ2-1; no reliable D call. The V gene lost 6 bases and the J gene lost 5 bases, with 17 bases spanning the gap. The V gene's germline CDR1 is MRHNA and CDR2 SNTAGT. This CDR3 region has 15 residues.